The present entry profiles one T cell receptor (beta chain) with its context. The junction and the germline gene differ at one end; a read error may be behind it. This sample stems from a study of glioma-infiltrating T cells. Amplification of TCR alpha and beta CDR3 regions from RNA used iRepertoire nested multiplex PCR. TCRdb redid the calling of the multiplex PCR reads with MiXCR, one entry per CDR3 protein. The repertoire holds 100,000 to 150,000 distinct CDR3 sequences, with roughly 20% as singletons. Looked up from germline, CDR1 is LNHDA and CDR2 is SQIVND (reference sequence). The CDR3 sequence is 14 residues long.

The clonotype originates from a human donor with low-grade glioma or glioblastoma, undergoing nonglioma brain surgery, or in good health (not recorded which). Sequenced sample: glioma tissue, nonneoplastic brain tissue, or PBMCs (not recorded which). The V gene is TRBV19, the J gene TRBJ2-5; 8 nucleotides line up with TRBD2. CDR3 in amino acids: CASSISQLAETEYF. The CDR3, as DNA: TGTGCCAGTAGTATATCCCAACTAGCGGAGACCGAGTACTTC.